Presented here are 12 T cell receptor beta chains from one specimen sequenced in a study of graft-versus-host responses after intestinal transplantation. These receptors' antigens are unknown. TCRdb keeps only in-frame clones here, not all; method: immunoSEQ multiplex PCR. The sample gives 35,000 to 45,000 clones, approximately 93% of which show up once; around 0.2% is in the top ten. This specimen was unstimulated CD4+ T cells sorted from spleen or lymph node cells, taken before transplant. All receptors come from a human donor who was the organ donor for an intestinal transplant.

The gene calls are TRBV18 and TRBJ2-6; a weak D match, TRBD1 (5 bases). CDR1 is KGHSH and CDR2 is LQKENI in the germline V gene. Trimming removed 5 bases at V and 5 bases at J, with 22 bases between. This CDR3 comprises 18 residues. The CDR3 DNA reads TGTGCCAGCTCAAGCATGACGGACATTTACAGTCGGGCCAACGTCCTGACTTTC. This gives the protein CASSSMTDIYSRANVLTF.

The V call is TRBV11-3, the J call TRBJ2-1; 9 bases line up with TRBD1. CDR1 and CDR2 from the germline V gene are SGHNT and YENEEA. The CDR3 has 15 amino acids. Germline trimming cut 1 base from V and 7 bases from J; bases unmatched to any gene: 5. CDR3 nucleotide sequence: TGTGCCAGCAGCTTAGTTGGGACAGGGTTGAATGAGCAGTTCTTC. Residues: CASSLVGTGLNEQFF.

The J gene is TRBJ2-7, the V gene TRBV10-3; D unclear. This CDR3 has 15 amino acids. Germline V gene sequence: CDR1 ENHRY, CDR2 SYGVKD. Trimming took 11 bases from V and 0 from J, leaving 20 bases between them. CDR3 sequence: CAVRGTQSSSYEQYF. For the CDR3, the DNA is TGTGCCGTCCGAGGCACGCAATCGAGCTCCTACGAGCAGTACTTC.

About this clone: It is likely a read error, because the conserved phenylalanine at the end of the CDR3 is missing. No DNA is shown, since the ends of the CDR3 on it are uncertain; the CDR3 is the one TCRdb lists. This chain connects TRBV9 to TRBJ2-3; the table's D call TRBD2 went unverified against the DNA. Per the germline V gene, CDR1 is SGDLS and CDR2 is YYNGEE. Including both end residues, the CDR3 is 9 amino acids long. This chain's CDR3 is CASSVGGPL.

The CDR3 sequence is CASSKTGHSNEKLFF. The CDR3 DNA reads as TGTGCCAGCAGCAAAACGGGACATTCTAATGAAAAACTGTTTTTT. The chain couples TRBV11-2 to TRBJ1-4; weak D call: TRBD1 (6 bases). CDR3 length equals 15 residues. Trimming cost V 5 bases and J 3 bases, with 13 bases left between them. CDR1 is SGHAT and CDR2 is FQNNGV in the germline V gene.

This clone was recorded once. V usage is TRBV27 and J usage is TRBJ2-2; D is ambiguous. CDR1 is MNHEY and CDR2 is SMNVEV in the germline V gene (reference sequence). This CDR3 has 15 amino acids. The V and J ends lost 5 bases and 0 bases respectively, with 10 bases between them. In nucleotides, the CDR3 is TGTGCCAGCAGTCCGCGGTACACGAACACCGGGGAGCTGTTTTTT. Translating it yields CASSPRYTNTGELFF.

The chain links TRBV2 to TRBJ1-6; the match to TRBD1 covers 7 bases. Germline V CDR1 and CDR2: SNHLY, FYNNEI. V dropped 7 bases and J dropped 7; count of bases not matched to a gene: 7. This CDR3 spans 14 amino acids. The CDR3 loop reads CASKGTALNSPLHF. The CDR3 DNA reads as TGTGCCAGCAAGGGGACAGCCTTAAATTCACCCCTCCACTTT.

The gene calls are TRBV7-2 and TRBJ1-5; 7 bases fit TRBD1. J was trimmed by 6 bases and V by 2 bases; bases with no gene match: 4. This CDR3 is built from 14 residues. Looked up from germline, CDR1 is SGHTA and CDR2 is FQGNSA. CDR3 DNA: TGTGCCAGCAGCTTATCATCAGGGGGTCAGCCCCAGCATTTT. Encoded protein: CASSLSSGGQPQHF.

This chain links TRBV9 with TRBJ1-3, with D unclear. Germline V gives CDR1 SGDLS, CDR2 YYNGEE. V dropped 5 bases and J dropped 0 bases, with 6 bases sitting between them. CDR3 size: 13 residues. CDR3 in amino acids: CASSWDSGNTIYF. The CDR3, as DNA: TGTGCCAGCAGTTGGGACTCTGGAAACACCATATATTTT.

V and J are TRBV5-6 and TRBJ2-1; D tentatively fits TRBD1 or TRBD2 (5 bases each). Trimming removed 2 bases at V and 10 bases at J, with 7 bases between. Looked up from germline, CDR1 is SGHDT and CDR2 is YYEEEE. The CDR3 contains 11 residues. The chain's CDR3 is CASSFGAEQFF. The DNA of the CDR3 is TGTGCCAGCAGCTTCGGGGCAGAGCAGTTCTTC.

The V call is TRBV29-1, the J call TRBJ2-3; 10 positions agree with TRBD2. CDR1 SQVTM and CDR2 ANQGSEA come from the germline V gene. The CDR3 is made up of 14 amino acids. V lost 8 bases, J lost 1 base, and 6 bases stayed unmatched. CDR3 DNA sequence: TGCAGCACAACCGGGACTAGCGGCACAGATACGCAGTATTTT. It is translated as CSTTGTSGTDTQYF.

V is TRBV7-6 and J is TRBJ1-1, with 9 positions matching TRBD1. After removal of 3 bases from V and 4 bases from J, the junction contained 3 bases not matched to a gene. This CDR3 is 14 amino acids long. The V gene's germline CDR1 is SGHVS and CDR2 FNYEAQ. The CDR3 nucleotides are TGTGCCAGCAGCTTTGAACAGGGGGCCACTGAAGCTTTCTTT. Encoded protein: CASSFEQGATEAFF. Full variable domain (missing parts from reference TRBV7-6 and TRBJ1-1): GAGVSQSPRYKVTKRGQDVALRCDPISGHVSLYWYRQALGQGPEFLTYFNYEAQQDKSGLPNDRFSAERPEGSISTLTIQRTEQRDSAMYRCASSFEQGATEAFFGQGTRLTVV.